This TCR beta chain was sequenced during a study of T cell changes during pregnancy in multiple sclerosis. Profiled with immunoSEQ multiplex PCR; TCRdb holds only in-frame clones, not every one. The sample includes roughly 45,000 clones, 91% seen only once; the top ten take approximately 9%. Germline V lookup: CDR1 MGHRA, CDR2 YSYEKL. With V trimmed by 0 bases and J by 0 bases, 4 bases remained unmatched. This CDR3 is 17 amino acids long. Sequences were derived from CD8+ T cells from peripheral blood mononuclear cells, sampled after pregnancy. The clonotype comes from a female donor with multiple sclerosis, enrolled in a pregnancy study. The gene calls are TRBV4-1 and TRBJ2-1, with 8 bases lining up with TRBD2. This chain's CDR3 is CASSQEFGTSSYNEQFF. Here the CDR3 DNA reads TGCGCCAGCAGCCAAGAGTTCGGGACTAGCTCCTACAATGAGCAGTTCTTC.